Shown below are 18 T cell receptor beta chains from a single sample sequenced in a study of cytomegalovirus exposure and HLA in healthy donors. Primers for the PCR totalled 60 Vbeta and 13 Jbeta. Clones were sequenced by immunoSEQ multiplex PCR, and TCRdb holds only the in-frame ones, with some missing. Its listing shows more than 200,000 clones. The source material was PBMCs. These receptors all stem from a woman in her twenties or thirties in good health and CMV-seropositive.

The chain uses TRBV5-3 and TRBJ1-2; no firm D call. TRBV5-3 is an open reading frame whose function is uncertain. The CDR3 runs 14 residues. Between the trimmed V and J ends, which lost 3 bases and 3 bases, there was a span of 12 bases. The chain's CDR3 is CARSSIEGDYGYTF. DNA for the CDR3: TGTGCCAGAAGCTCTATAGAAGGAGACTATGGCTACACCTTC.

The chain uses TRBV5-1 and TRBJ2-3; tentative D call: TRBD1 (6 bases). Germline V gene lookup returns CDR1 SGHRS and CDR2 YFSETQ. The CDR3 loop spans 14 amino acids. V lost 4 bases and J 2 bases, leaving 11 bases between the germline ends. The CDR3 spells CASSIGGDTDTQYF. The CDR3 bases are TGCGCCAGCAGCATAGGGGGAGACACAGATACGCAGTATTTT.

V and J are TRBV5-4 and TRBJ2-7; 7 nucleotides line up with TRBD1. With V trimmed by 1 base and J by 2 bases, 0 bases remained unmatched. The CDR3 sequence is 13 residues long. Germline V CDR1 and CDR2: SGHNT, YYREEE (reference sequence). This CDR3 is CASSLTGAYEQYF. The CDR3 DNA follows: TGTGCCAGCAGCTTGACAGGGGCCTACGAGCAGTACTTC.

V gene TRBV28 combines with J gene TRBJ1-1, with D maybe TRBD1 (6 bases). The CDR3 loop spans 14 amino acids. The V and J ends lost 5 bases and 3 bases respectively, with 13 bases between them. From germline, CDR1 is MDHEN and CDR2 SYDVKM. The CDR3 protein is CASSLYREDTEAFF. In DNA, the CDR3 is TGTGCCAGCAGTCTCTACAGGGAAGACACTGAAGCTTTCTTT.

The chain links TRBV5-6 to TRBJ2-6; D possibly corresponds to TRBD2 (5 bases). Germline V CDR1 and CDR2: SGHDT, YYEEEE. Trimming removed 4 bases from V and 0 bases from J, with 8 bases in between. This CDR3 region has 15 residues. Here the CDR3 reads CASSPTSSGANVLTF. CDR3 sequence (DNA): TGTGCCAGCAGCCCCACTAGCTCTGGGGCCAACGTCCTGACTTTC. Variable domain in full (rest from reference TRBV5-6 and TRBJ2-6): DAGVTQSPTHLIKTRGQQVTLRCSPKSGHDTVSWYQQALGQGPQFIFQYYEEEERQRGNFPDRFSGHQFPNYSSELNVNALLLGDSALYLCASSPTSSGANVLTFGAGSRLTVL.

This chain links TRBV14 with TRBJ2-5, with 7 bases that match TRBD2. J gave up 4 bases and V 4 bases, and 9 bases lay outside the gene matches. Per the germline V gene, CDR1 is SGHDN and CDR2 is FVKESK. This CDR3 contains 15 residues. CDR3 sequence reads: CASSPLAGLRETQYF. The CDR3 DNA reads TGTGCCAGCAGCCCCTTAGCGGGCCTACGAGAGACCCAGTACTTC.

In nucleotides, the CDR3 is TGCGCCAGCAGCGCCACAACAGTAATGAACACTGAAGCTTTCTTT. Translation gives CASSATTVMNTEAFF. The chain carries TRBV5-1 and TRBJ1-1; D ambiguous. Germline loops: CDR1 SGHRS, CDR2 YFSETQ. The CDR3 is 15 amino acids. V lost 4 bases, J lost 0 bases, and 13 bases lay in between.

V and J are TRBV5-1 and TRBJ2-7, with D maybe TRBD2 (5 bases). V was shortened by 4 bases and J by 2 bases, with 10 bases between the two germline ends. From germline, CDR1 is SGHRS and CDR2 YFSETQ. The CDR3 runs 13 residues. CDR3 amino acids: CASSRTVTYEQYF. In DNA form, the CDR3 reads TGCGCCAGCAGCCGGACTGTCACCTACGAGCAGTACTTC. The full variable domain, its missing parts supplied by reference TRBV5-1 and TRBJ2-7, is KAGVTQTPRYLIKTRGQQVTLSCSPISGHRSVSWYQQTPGQGLQFLFEYFSETQRNKGNFPGRFSGRQFSNSRSEMNVSTLELGDSALYLCASSRTVTYEQYFGPGTRLTVT.

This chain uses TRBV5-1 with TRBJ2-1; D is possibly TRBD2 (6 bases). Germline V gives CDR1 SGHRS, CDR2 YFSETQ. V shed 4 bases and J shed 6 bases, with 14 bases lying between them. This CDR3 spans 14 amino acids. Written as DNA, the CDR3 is TGCGCCAGCAGCCCTACGGGGGTGTTCAATGAGCAGTTCTTC. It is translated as CASSPTGVFNEQFF.

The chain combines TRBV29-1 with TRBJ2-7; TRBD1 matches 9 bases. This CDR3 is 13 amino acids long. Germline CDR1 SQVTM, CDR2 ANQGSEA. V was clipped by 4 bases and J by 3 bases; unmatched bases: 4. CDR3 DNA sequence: TGCAGCGTTGCTGGGACAGGGAACTACGAGCAGTACTTC. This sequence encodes CSVAGTGNYEQYF.

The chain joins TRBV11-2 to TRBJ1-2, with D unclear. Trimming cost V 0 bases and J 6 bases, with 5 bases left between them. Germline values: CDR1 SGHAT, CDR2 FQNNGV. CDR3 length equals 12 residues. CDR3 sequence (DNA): TGTGCCAGCAGCTTAGATCGTCATGGCTACACCTTC. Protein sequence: CASSLDRHGYTF.

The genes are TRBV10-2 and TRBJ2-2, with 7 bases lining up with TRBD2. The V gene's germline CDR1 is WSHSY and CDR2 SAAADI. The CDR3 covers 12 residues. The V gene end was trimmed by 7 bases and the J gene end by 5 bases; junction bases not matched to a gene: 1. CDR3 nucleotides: TGCGCCAGCATGGGAGGGACCGGGGAGCTGTTTTTT. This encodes CASMGGTGELFF.

The CDR3 DNA is TGTGCCTGGAGTGAAGGGACTTACTCTGGAAACACCATATATTTT. Translating gives CAWSEGTYSGNTIYF. The V and J genes are TRBV30 and TRBJ1-3, with TRBD1 as a possible D gene (5 bases). Germline CDR1 is GTSNPN and CDR2 is SVGIG (reference sequence). CDR3 size: 15 residues. The ends were cut back, 1 base at V and 0 bases at J, with 10 bases in the middle.

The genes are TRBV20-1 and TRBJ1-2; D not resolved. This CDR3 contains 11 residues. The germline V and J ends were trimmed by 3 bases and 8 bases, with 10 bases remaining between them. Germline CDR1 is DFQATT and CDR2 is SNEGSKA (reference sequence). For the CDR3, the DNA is TGCAGTGCTAGTAGCGCCGTCGGCTACACCTTC. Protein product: CSASSAVGYTF.

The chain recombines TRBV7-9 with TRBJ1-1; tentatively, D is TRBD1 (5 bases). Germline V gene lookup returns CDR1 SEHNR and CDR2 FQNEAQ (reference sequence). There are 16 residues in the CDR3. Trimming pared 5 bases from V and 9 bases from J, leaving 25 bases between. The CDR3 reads CASSLLVTSPRGKAFF. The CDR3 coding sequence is TGTGCCAGCAGCCTTTTAGTGACGTCACCGCGGGGGAAAGCTTTCTTT.

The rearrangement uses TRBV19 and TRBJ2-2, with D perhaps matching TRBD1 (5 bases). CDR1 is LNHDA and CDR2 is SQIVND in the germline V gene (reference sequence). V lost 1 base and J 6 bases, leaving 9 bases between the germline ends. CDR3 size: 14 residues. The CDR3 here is CASSIGGAAGELFF. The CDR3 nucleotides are TGTGCCAGTAGTATAGGGGGCGCCGCCGGGGAGCTGTTTTTT.

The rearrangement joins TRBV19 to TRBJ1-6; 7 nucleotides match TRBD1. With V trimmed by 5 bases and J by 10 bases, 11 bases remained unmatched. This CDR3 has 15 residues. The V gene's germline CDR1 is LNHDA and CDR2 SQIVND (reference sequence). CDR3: CASSAPRGPGSPLHF. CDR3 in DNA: TGTGCCAGTAGTGCCCCGAGGGGGCCTGGGTCACCCCTCCACTTT.

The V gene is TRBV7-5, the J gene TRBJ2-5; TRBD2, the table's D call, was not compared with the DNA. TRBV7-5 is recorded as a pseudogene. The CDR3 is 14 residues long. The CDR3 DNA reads TGTGTCAGAAGCCGGGGGGGGATTGGCGAGACCCAGTACTTC. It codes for CVRSRGGIGETQYF.